The clone carrying this T cell receptor (beta chain) has just one count. The data were taken from a study of blood T cell repertoires in COVID-19. The data were produced by immunoSEQ multiplex PCR, yet TCRdb's version contains in-frame clones alone and is incomplete. The table has around 29,000 clones, 85% to 90% seen once; the top ten hold 9.5% to 13%. With V trimmed by 3 bases and J by 6 bases, 9 bases remained unmatched. The germline V gene has CDR1 LGHNT and CDR2 FRNRAP. The CDR3 is 16 residues long. Source material: peripheral blood. The rearrangement uses TRBV12-5 and TRBJ2-1; TRBD2 aligns across 9 bases. This clonotype originated in a man aged 55 to 69 with acute or convalescent COVID-19. CDR3 residues: CASGLGAGGGSNEQFF. The DNA of the CDR3 is TGTGCTAGTGGTTTAGGAGCGGGAGGAGGTAGCAATGAGCAGTTCTTC.